The 12 T cell receptor beta chains presented below share a single source sample, sequenced in a study of tumor-infiltrating lymphocytes in primary liver carcinoma. Extraction of RNA together with DNA used about 17-30 mg of unsorted bulk tissue. A primer matching the constant region was used to make TCR beta cDNA from about 500 ng of total RNA. For TCR beta, libraries were produced by three nested multiplex PCR rounds using slightly modified ARM-PCR. The study ran its first two PCR rounds for roughly 11 cycles each, using TRBV1-TRBV30 forward primers and a C-beta reverse primer. One entry per CDR3 protein, called by TCRdb with MiXCR from the multiplex PCR reads. The sample includes about 99,000 distinct CDR3 sequences, around 63% of them seen just once. Sequences were obtained from liver tumor tissue from sampling region 5. The subset denotes: tumor region T5, tumor centre. These TCRs come from a woman between 55 and 75 years old with primary liver carcinoma and hepatitis B virus infection.

The chain uses TRBV15 and TRBJ2-1, with 14 bases identical to TRBD2. The J call may be mistaken, given a closer DNA end match to TRBJ2-7. Germline CDR1 and CDR2: LNHNV and YYDKDF (reference sequence). This CDR3 is built from 18 residues. This CDR3 is CATSRLAGGPRHYNEQYF. The CDR3 region has the DNA TGTGCCACCAGCCGACTAGCGGGAGGGCCCCGGCACTACAATGAGCAGTACTTC.

This clonotype has more than one count but fewer than ten. The CDR3 end shows no conserved phenylalanine or tryptophan, and so a read error is likely. It is unclear where the CDR3 begins or ends on the DNA, so no DNA is shown, and the CDR3 is as TCRdb lists it. V gene TRBV11-2 combines with J gene TRBJ1-2; TRBD1 was called by the table and not checked on the DNA. The CDR3 region is 14 residues in length, termini included. Germline-derived CDR1 and CDR2 are SGHAT and FQNNGV. CDR3 amino acids: CASSPQRGDRSCTL.

The table lists this clonotype with many counts. V usage is TRBV5-1 and J usage is TRBJ2-1; TRBD1 matches at 7 bases. The ends lost 4 bases at V and 3 bases at J; junction bases unmatched: 4. The CDR3 is 14 amino acids. Germline V gene sequence: CDR1 SGHRS, CDR2 YFSETQ. This CDR3 is CASSGGQNYNEQFF. In DNA, the CDR3 is TGCGCCAGCAGCGGGGGACAGAACTACAATGAGCAGTTCTTC.

This CDR3 reads CASNPTGGTKNIQYF. The CDR3 DNA reads TGTGCCAGCAACCCGACAGGGGGCACCAAAAACATTCAGTACTTC. The chain recombines TRBV7-9 with TRBJ2-4; 10 bases are a match to TRBD1. Germline V gives CDR1 SEHNR, CDR2 FQNEAQ (reference sequence). The CDR3 sequence is 15 residues long. With 7 bases clipped from V and 2 bases from J, the junction kept 5 bases outside the gene matches.

As to this clonotype: Compared with germline, one end of the junction differs, possibly owing to a read error. Written as DNA, the CDR3 is TGTGCCAGCAGTTGGTCAGAAGTTGGAAACACTATATATTTT. Residues: CASSWSEVGNTIYF. V usage is TRBV6-6 and J usage is TRBJ1-3, with unresolved D. The V gene's germline CDR1 is MNHNY and CDR2 SVGAGI (reference sequence). The CDR3 consists of 14 residues.

Remarks on this clonotype: One end of the junction fails to match germline, which may point to a read error. The CDR3 protein is CAGSQGGLGSYERYF. In DNA, the CDR3 is TGTGCCGGCAGCCAAGGGGGACTCGGCTCCTACGAGCGGTACTTC. The genes are TRBV4-2 and TRBJ2-7; D is perhaps TRBD1 or TRBD2 (6 bases each). CDR3 size: 15 residues. Germline CDR1 reads LGHNA; CDR2 reads YNFKEQ.

As to this clonotype: The junction departs from germline at one end; a sequencing error may be responsible. V gene TRBV12-3 or TRBV12-4 combines with J gene TRBJ2-1; D may be TRBD1 (5 bases). This CDR3 comprises 15 residues. The CDR3 sequence: CASSLGPQGRNVQFF. The CDR3 DNA reads as TGTGCCAGCAGTTTAGGCCCCCAGGGCAGGAATGTGCAGTTCTTC.

On this clonotype itself: A much larger clone lies one base from this, so it may be a read error. The rearrangement links TRBV5-4 to TRBJ1-3, with D hard to call. In germline, CDR1 is SGHNT, CDR2 YYREEE (reference sequence). The CDR3 has 14 amino acids. The V end lost 4 bases, the J end lost 4 bases, and 12 bases lay between the germline ends. CDR3 bases: TGTGCCAGCAGCACCGAGAGATCAGGAAACACCATATATTTT. Translating gives CASSTERSGNTIYF.

Turning to this clonotype: A read error may produce the germline difference seen at one junction end. The J gene is TRBJ1-2, the V gene TRBV4-1; D unclear. Germline lookup yields CDR1 MGHRA and CDR2 YSYEKL. The CDR3 totals 15 residues. The CDR3 DNA is TGCGCCAGCAGCCACACCGAGACACGGAACTATGACTACACCTTC. Its protein is CASSHTETRNYDYTF.

The count of this clonotype is one. At one end, the junction sequence differs from germline, possibly due to a read error. The V and J genes are TRBV28 and TRBJ1-5, with TRBD1 identical over 7 bases. CDR3 size: 15 residues. The germline CDR1 and CDR2 sequences are MDHEN and SYDVKM. The CDR3 sequence is CAISFPTGPDQPQHF. The CDR3 coding sequence is TGTGCCATCAGTTTCCCGACAGGGCCTGACCAGCCCCAGCATTTT.

With regard to this clonotype: An end of the junction differs from the germline gene, which may be a read error. The chain links TRBV11-2 to TRBJ1-2; the D gene is possibly TRBD1 (5 bases). CDR1 SGHAT and CDR2 FQNNGV come from the germline V gene. The CDR3 consists of 15 residues. The CDR3 here is CASSLEDTSYESYTF. The DNA for the CDR3 is TGTGCCAGTAGCTTGGAGGACACCTCCTATGAAAGCTACACCTTC.

A note on this clonotype: This likely comes from a read error, as the CDR3 has no conserved phenylalanine or tryptophan at its end. In DNA, the CDR3 is TGTGCCAGCAGCGTCGGGACGACGGAGGGGACCCAGTACCTC. The encoded protein is CASSVGTTEGTQYL. The genes are TRBV7-2 and TRBJ2-5; D may be TRBD2 (6 bases). The CDR3 totals 14 residues. V was trimmed by 5 bases and J by 7 bases, leaving 17 bases between them. Germline V gives CDR1 SGHTA, CDR2 FQGNSA.